This T cell receptor (beta chain) was captured by sequencing in a study of cytomegalovirus exposure and HLA in healthy donors (dated by TCRdb to about 2017). As for the study more broadly: According to an earlier analysis of 587 of the donors, some 180 million T cells yielded 117 million unique TCR beta sequences and approximately 300 Gb of sequence data. Among roughly 400 genotyped donors of the cohort, an average of approximately 200,000 unique TCR beta nucleotide sequences was sequenced per donor, of which 15% to 20% were non-productive. Typing coverage varied by locus: about 620-630 donors for A, B, C, DRB1 and DQB1; some 520 for DQA1; 606 for DPA1; some 470 for DPB1. Donor age, sex, ethnicity and CMV serostatus were compiled together with the repertoire data. In a later analysis, previously published TCR beta repertoires from hundreds of donors were re-analyzed and high-resolution HLA genotyping was added so that TCR occurrence patterns could be studied. The genetic ancestry cluster associated with self-reported Caucasian donors included 81% of the approximately 400 genotyped donors. In addition to the first cohort of 666 subjects, a separate validation cohort of 120 different subjects was used. The study combined high-throughput TCR immunosequencing, statistical association of individual TCRs with disease status, and machine learning to predict cytomegalovirus infection status. The study used immunosequencing to profile the T cell repertoires of approximately 690 subjects and linked those repertoires to cytomegalovirus serostatus. Because of strong linkage in the cohort, four to six DR-DQ haplotypes were treated as single units for association and clustering. The study aimed to test whether cataloging public T cell receptors could reveal signatures of past pathogen exposure. In a later genetic analysis, genome-wide SNP genotypes for about three fifths of the roughly 670 donors were used, and that subset was treated as a discovery cohort. In the later analysis, no new phenotypic data were used to find candidate immune exposures; instead, reliance was placed on TCR beta sequences and their occurrence across donors. About 280 gigabases of sequencing data and roughly 81 million unique TCR sequences made up an early release that covered approximately 700 HLA-typed donors. Every repertoire in the discovery cohort had been generated on one and the same sequencing platform. An earlier analysis of a few hundred of the donors applied high-throughput TCR beta sequencing to assess whether each TCR beta V gene segment acted as functional or pseudogenic. HLA typing included class I and class II loci at four-digit resolution. Overall study results and their limits: Broadly in line with IMGT annotations, most TCR beta V segments showed up in productive rearrangements about 90% or about 30% of the time in an earlier analysis of 450 to 600 of the donors. Sequencing depth was assumed to be roughly uniform across donors in the presence/absence analyses, though that assumption may not hold. A further reported finding was that TCR beta sequences accurately predicted the HLA-A and HLA-B alleles for most subjects in the first cohort. According to a later analysis, most CMV-associated TCR beta chains appeared to be HLA-restricted, and the HLA associations seemed to be driven largely by CMV exposure. According to the authors, the approach could potentially be generalized to other disease states and immunological phenotypes. At a false discovery rate of 0.05, a later analysis linked 16,951 TCR beta sequences to specific HLA alleles. Because some donors lacked HLA typing at each locus, the association tests relied only on the typed subset. The sequencing pipeline was judged likely to have produced a cluster of highly shared sequence variants as a technical artifact. Across donors, most TCR sequences were observed very rarely, whereas some public TCRs were present in many individuals. Immune exposure information for the cohort was limited to CMV serostatus. The study listed approximately 160 TCR beta chains as associated with cytomegalovirus. According to a later analysis, TCR association rates differed among HLA loci, with DRB1 alleles showing the most associated TCRs and HLA-C alleles showing the fewest. According to a later analysis, parvovirus B19, influenza, CMV and Epstein-Barr virus appeared linked to several top co-occurrence clusters. When HLA alleles, especially DR and DQ, strongly co-occurred, attributing TCR associations to individual alleles was difficult. V-gene and J-gene trimming of TCR beta chains was associated with a missense DCLRE1C variant in a later genetic analysis, and the association was replicated in an independent cohort. In vitro tests confirmed that three of the cytomegalovirus-associated TCR beta chains recognize cytomegalovirus antigens. The classifier was reported to diagnose cytomegalovirus status with high specificity and sensitivity in both the original and validation cohorts. Some IMGT-functional V segments, including TRBV6-2 and TRBV6-3, could not be told apart with the 87-base-pair reads, so those segments were excluded. Correlated functional status among segregating V segments might be attributable to linkage disequilibrium, but an unknown experimental factor could not be ruled out. In a later analysis, HLA-associated TCR beta chains showed more clonal expansion and lower generation probabilities than non-associated chains that were equally common. A later genetic analysis reported fewer N-insertions in productive TCRs among donors in an Asian-associated ancestry cluster than the roughly 670-donor mean. Because counts were too low, roughly 16 rarely observed V segments, including chromosome 9 orphons, were left out of the earlier analysis of approximately 580 of the donors. In this cohort, only TCR beta chains were sequenced, and detectable features were limited by the absence of alpha or paired-chain data.

From the germline V gene, CDR1 is SNHLY and CDR2 is FYNNEI. Counted from cysteine to phenylalanine, this CDR3 has 15 amino acids. Kept here is only the CDR3 DNA, which spans 45 bases and is read in frame from base 1. Here V drops 4 bases and J drops 7 bases, and the junction holds 5 bases not matched to any gene. In regard to this clone: Its antigen is unknown. No much larger clone is present one base from it, and per-base qualities are unavailable.

The receptor library was made with the immunoSEQ multiplex PCR assay. For the multiplex PCR, a mixture combining 60 forward primers for TCR Vbeta segments and 13 reverse primers for TCR Jbeta segments was used. The CDR3 region of rearranged TCR beta genes was amplified from genomic DNA with a multiplex PCR assay. The amplified TCR beta libraries were sequenced on the Illumina HiSeq System as 87-base-pair reads. From the authors' description of their analysis: Across the roughly 640 repertoires, a later analysis counted around 80 million unique TCR beta chains, 9.5 million to 13 million of which were shared by at least two donors. Raw reads were error-corrected and collapsed into unique sequences with a nearest-neighbor algorithm that merged closely related sequences to remove PCR and sequencing errors. V, D and J gene segments were assigned by aligning CDR3 sequences to IMGT reference sequences. For a sequence to be retained, a match of at least six nucleotides to both a V gene segment and a J gene segment was required. A rearrangement counted as productive if the CDR3 had no stop codons and remained in frame with V and J, and every other rearrangement counted as non-productive. CDR3 was defined by IMGT convention, running from the second conserved V-encoded cysteine to the conserved J-encoded phenylalanine. In an earlier analysis of roughly 580 of the donors, sequences lacking an unambiguous match to a single V gene segment were excluded. In an earlier analysis of several hundred of the donors, a V segment was called functional when productive rearrangements were above 56.7%, and segregating when the standard deviation between donors exceeded 5%. A statistical classification framework was built for diagnosing cytomegalovirus status from the catalog of TCR beta chain sequences. In a later analysis, TCR nucleotide sequences were compared against IMGT/GENE-DB human TR gene sequences so that V and J genes could be assigned. A later analysis assigned CDR3 sequences and most-parsimonious VDJ recombination scenarios with the TCRdist pipeline. A later analysis defined each TCR beta chain by its CDR3 amino acid sequence plus V-gene family, and excluded reads lacking a unique V-gene family. To address suspected cross-contamination and a sequencing artifact, a later analysis removed a few hundred highly shared, low-generation-probability nucleotide sequences. For each public chain, a later analysis derived a clonal expansion index from normalized ranks of inferred template counts within each repertoire. Generation probabilities in a later analysis came from a VDJ recombination model fitted to out-of-frame rearrangements, and those results were checked against IGoR. Hypergeometric tests were used in a later analysis to score TCR-TCR, TCR-HLA and TCR-CMV co-occurrence, with a repertoire-size bias correction applied to the TCR pairs. A later analysis estimated false discovery rates by permuting HLA or CMV assignments 20 times. In a later analysis, co-occurring TCRs were grouped with DBSCAN, and TCRdist sequence similarity was added when clustering was performed within HLA-allele-positive subsets. Repertoires with fewer than 30,000 or more than 120,000 public chains were left out of co-occurrence clustering, as were about five repertoires with anomalous nucleotide sharing. The source is immuneACCESS, and TCRdb retained only in-frame sequences with V and J called. Part of the clones is not carried over; for the studies checked, unresolved V genes explain less than half of this, and the remainder is unexplained. V, J and clone size are those of that table, while D and trimming were read from the DNA. The sample includes about 140,000 clones, with approximately 76% observed a single time. The top ten constitute 1.8% of the sample.

The cohort consisted of 666 healthy bone marrow donors. All cohort members were sampled while nominally healthy, although unrecorded immune exposures were likely present. The donor was CMV seronegative and belonged to the group of 350 to 400 seronegative cohort members. Every donor gave a peripheral blood sample, and the peripheral blood mononuclear cells from that sample were used for TCR beta sequencing. Genomic DNA was extracted from the blood cell samples with the Qiagen DNeasy Blood Extraction Kit. Sequencing was carried out using PBMCs. Here the chain combines TRBV2 and TRBJ1-6; 9 central nucleotides agree with TRBD1. This receptor was identified in a man aged 40-50 years in good health and CMV-seronegative. CDR3 reads: CASSAVGQGNSPLHF. In nucleotides, the sequence is TGTGCCAGCAGTGCGGTTGGACAGGGGAATTCACCCCTCCACTTT. Full variable domain (CDR3 extended with the reference TRBV2 and TRBJ1-6 proteins): EPEVTQTPSHQVTQMGQEVILRCVPISNHLYFYWYRQILGQKVEFLVSFYNNEISEKSEIFDDQFSVERPDGSNFTLKIRSTKLEDSAMYFCASSAVGQGNSPLHFGNGTRLTVT.